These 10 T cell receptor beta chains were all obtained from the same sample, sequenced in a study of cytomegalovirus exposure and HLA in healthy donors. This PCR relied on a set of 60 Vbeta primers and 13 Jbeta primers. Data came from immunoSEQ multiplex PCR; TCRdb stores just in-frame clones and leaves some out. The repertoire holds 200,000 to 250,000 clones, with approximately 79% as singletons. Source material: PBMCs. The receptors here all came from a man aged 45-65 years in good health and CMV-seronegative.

The CDR3 DNA reads TGTGCCAGCAGCCCAGGCGACAGTGACACTGAAGCTTTCTTT. Its translation is CASSPGDSDTEAFF. The chain couples TRBV5-5 to TRBJ1-1; D possibly corresponds to TRBD1 (5 bases). Germline CDR1 reads SGHKS; CDR2 reads YYEKEE (reference sequence). Trimming cost V 4 bases and J 3 bases, with 13 bases left between them. The CDR3 runs to 14 residues.

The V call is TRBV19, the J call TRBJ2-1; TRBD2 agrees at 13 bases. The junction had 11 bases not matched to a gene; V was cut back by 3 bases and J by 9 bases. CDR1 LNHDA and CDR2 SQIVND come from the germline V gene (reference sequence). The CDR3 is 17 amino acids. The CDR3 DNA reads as TGTGCCAGTAGTATCTTCATCGGACTAGCGGGAGTTAGTGAGCAGTTCTTC. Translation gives CASSIFIGLAGVSEQFF.

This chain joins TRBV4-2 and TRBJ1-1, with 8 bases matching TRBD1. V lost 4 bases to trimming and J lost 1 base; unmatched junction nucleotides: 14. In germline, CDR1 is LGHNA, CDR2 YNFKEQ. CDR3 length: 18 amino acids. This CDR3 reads CASSLNGGTGFSNTEAFF. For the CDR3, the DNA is TGTGCCAGCAGCCTCAATGGTGGGACAGGTTTCTCGAACACTGAAGCTTTCTTT.

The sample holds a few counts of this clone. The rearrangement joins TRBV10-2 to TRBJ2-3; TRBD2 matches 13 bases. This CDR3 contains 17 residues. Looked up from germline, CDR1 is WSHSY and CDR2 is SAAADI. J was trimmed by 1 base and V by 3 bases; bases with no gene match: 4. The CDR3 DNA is TGCGCCAGCAGTGAAGGGACTAGCGGGACCCGCACAGATACGCAGTATTTT. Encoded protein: CASSEGTSGTRTDTQYF.

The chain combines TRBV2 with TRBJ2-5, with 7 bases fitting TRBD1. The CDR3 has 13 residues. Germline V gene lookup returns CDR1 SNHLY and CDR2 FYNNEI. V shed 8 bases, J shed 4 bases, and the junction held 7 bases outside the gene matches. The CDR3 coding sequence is TGTGCCAGCTTTCGACAGGGTTCAGAGACCCAGTACTTC. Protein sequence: CASFRQGSETQYF.

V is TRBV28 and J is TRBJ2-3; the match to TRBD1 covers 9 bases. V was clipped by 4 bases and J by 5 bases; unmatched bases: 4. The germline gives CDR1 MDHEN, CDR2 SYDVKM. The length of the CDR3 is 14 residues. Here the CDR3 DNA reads TGTGCCAGCAGTTCCGGGACAGGGAGAGATACGCAGTATTTT. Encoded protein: CASSSGTGRDTQYF.

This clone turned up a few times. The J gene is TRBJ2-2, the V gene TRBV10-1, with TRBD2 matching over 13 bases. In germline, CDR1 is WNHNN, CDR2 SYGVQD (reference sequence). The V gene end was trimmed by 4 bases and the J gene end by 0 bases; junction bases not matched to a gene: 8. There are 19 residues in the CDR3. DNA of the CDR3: TGCGCCAGCAGTGGGGGACTAGCGGGATCGCCTGCGAACACCGGGGAGCTGTTTTTT. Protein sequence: CASSGGLAGSPANTGELFF.

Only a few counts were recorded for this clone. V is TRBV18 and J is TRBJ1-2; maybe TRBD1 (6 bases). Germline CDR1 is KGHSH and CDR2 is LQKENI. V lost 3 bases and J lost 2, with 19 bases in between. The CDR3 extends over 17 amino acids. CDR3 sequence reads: CASSPPPGAGMNYGYTF. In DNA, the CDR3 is TGTGCCAGCTCACCGCCCCCAGGGGCAGGTATGAACTATGGCTACACCTTC.

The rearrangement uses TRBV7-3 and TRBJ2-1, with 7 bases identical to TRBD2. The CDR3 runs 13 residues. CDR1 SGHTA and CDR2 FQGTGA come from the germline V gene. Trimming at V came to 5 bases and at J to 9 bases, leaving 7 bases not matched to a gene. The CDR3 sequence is CASSRSSSGEQFF. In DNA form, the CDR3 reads TGTGCCAGCAGCCGGTCCTCTAGCGGTGAGCAGTTCTTC.

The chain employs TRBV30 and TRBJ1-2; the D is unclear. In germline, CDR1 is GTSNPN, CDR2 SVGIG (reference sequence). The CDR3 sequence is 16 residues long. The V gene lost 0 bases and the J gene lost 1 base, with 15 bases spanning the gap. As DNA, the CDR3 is TGTGCCTGGAGTGTACACCGTTCTGGGCGTAACTATGGCTACACCTTC. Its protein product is CAWSVHRSGRNYGYTF.